This TCR beta chain derives from a study of blood T cells in healthy people across ages (dated by TCRdb to between 2014 and 2017). General notes on the study: Template switching captured roughly one uniquely barcoded TCR beta cDNA molecule per two T cells in model experiments. Four age groups were formed from the donors: young (average approximately 15 years), middle-aged (around 41), aged (approximately 60) and long-lived (roughly 88). Using deep sequencing normalized with unique cDNA molecular identifiers, the study measured how TCR beta repertoire diversity changes with age. For two donors (one aged 18 to 29 and one aged 80 or older), the study analyzed two additional independent replicas of 1 million unique cDNA reads from the same blood draw.

Spanning cysteine to phenylalanine, the CDR3 consists of 14 amino acids. Only the CDR3 part of the read is kept: 42 bases, read in frame from the first base. Between the V and J ends, shortened by 5 bases and 7 bases respectively, the junction contains 17 bases. Receptors were amplified or captured by 5' RACE. This sample was sequenced with an Illumina HiSeq 2500. A second roughly 6 to 12 cycle PCR used a sample-barcoded 5' primer and a J-beta primer mix. A template-switch 5' adaptor carrying 12 random nucleotides introduced a unique molecular identifier onto each TCR beta cDNA molecule. Each sample yielded at least 2.5 million CDR3-containing paired-end reads. The Mint cDNA synthesis kit, primed by a TRBC-specific oligonucleotide, was used to synthesize first-strand cDNA from all RNA. After uracil-DNA glycosylase treatment, a first 18-cycle PCR used universal primers M1SS and BC2_uni_R on all cDNA. Per the original workflow: For normalization, 1 million high-quality reads were randomly selected from each sample, with every read carrying a distinct molecular identifier. Reads with shared molecular identifiers were discarded instead of being binned into consensus sequences. MiTCR, with a Q25 quality threshold and the strictest error-elimination algorithm, was used for CDR3 identification, clonotype clustering and error correction. Lower-bound total TCR beta diversity was estimated with a nonparametric unseen species model using Euler transformation. TCRdb cleaned the public reads at Q25 with fastp, built clones with MiXCR and kept in-frame beta chains. Rows with one shared CDR3 protein collapse into an entry with the most common genes and DNA. TCRdb's processing, not the authors' own work, is the source of the V and J calls. This sample holds roughly 700,000 distinct CDR3 sequences; 20% to 25% were observed only once. The top ten clonotypes cover roughly 9% of the sample.

Overall results and qualifications from the work: Compared with the aged group, more naive CD4+ T cells, fewer expanded clones and increased TCR diversity were shown by the long-lived group, suggesting age selection. Bulk unsorted PBMC profiling prevented conclusive comparison of naive and antigen-experienced compartments. There was a strong correlation between observed TCR beta diversity and the percentage of naive T cells measured by flow cytometry. Donor CMV infection status was unknown, potentially confounding age-related changes in expanded clonotypes. Estimates of total diversity based on one million sequenced T cells were regarded as lower bounds and as underestimates. As age increased, observed TCR beta diversity per million T cells dropped in a roughly linear way, and a significant reduction was already evident by age about 40.

Systemically healthy Caucasian individuals from Russia, 39 in total and aged about 6 to 100 years, were included as donors. Ten milliliters of peripheral blood were drawn from each donor into EDTA-treated Vacutainer tubes. PBMCs were isolated by Ficoll-Paque density-gradient centrifugation, with at least 7 million obtained per sample. Trizol reagent was used to extract total RNA from PBMCs, with at least 5.5 micrograms per sample. For every donor, flow cytometry on a PBMC aliquot measured the percentage of naive CD45RAhigh/CD27high T cells. Turning to this clonotype: No antigen is known for it. Base qualities are missing; no much larger clone stands one base away.

These data were also reused for a study on T cells of mothers and their children. Drawing on the second study: Nine systemically healthy Caucasian individuals served as donors, namely three mothers together with their six children. cDNA synthesis consumed the entire amount of extracted RNA, loaded at roughly 1.5 ug RNA in each 15 ul reaction. In the second PCR, sample barcodes and 2-4 random nucleotides were introduced via the M1S primer. Each mother yielded over 8.5 million TCR beta CDR3 reads and each child roughly 2.9 million reads. Thymic selection similarly shapes TCR recombination output in related and unrelated pairs, with minor effect from inherited differences. Normalized repertoire overlap was always slightly but never significantly higher in related than unrelated mother-child pairs. No persistent microchimeric T cell clones were detected, at a sensitivity of 90 to 100 clones per million clonotypes. To look for features that set related mother-child pairs apart from unrelated individuals, the researchers ran deep NGS to compare the TCR beta repertoires of mothers and children. Mothers averaged 40 +/- 4 years of age and children averaged about 10 +/- 4 years. Libraries were sequenced on Illumina HiSeq 2000 with 100+100 nt paired-end reads after adapter ligation with NEBNext reagents. To avoid cross-contamination, the mother libraries and the child libraries were prepared a month apart and sequenced in separate runs. For each donor, somewhere between roughly 500,000 and 2,100,000 distinct TCR beta clonotypes were identified. Naive TCR beta clonotypes were estimated from low-frequency clonotypes matched to each donor's FACS-determined naive share, without sorting.

This TCR derives from a boy aged 5-17 years in good health. The sample consisted of blood. The chain links TRBV12-3 or TRBV12-4 with TRBJ2-5; perhaps TRBD2 is the D gene, with 7 bases matching. In nucleotides, the sequence is TGTGCCAGCAGTCCACGGGCGGGGGCTGGGACCCAGTACTTC. This sequence encodes CASSPRAGAGTQYF.